Given below is one T cell receptor beta chain in context. What it binds is not known. These data belong to a study of OX40 agonist ivuxolimab in advanced cancers. At the level of the study: Partial responses, seen in three patients, involved one hepatocellular carcinoma and two cutaneous melanomas.

Clones were read by immunoSEQ multiplex PCR, and TCRdb kept only the in-frame ones, dropping some. The sample carries about 120,000 clones, 75% to 90% recorded once. Study observations and caveats: Partial responders treated at 0.1-3.0 mg/kg exhibited clonal expansion among the lowest measured. At doses 0.1 to 3.0 mg/kg, CD4+ and CD8+ clones expanded. Expanded clones were, on average, more numerous in CD8+ T cells than in CD4+.

This CDR3 spans 15 amino acids. V dropped 4 bases and J dropped 4 bases, with 16 bases sitting between them. The germline V gene encodes CDR1 LGHNA and CDR2 YSLEER. The J gene is TRBJ1-2, the V gene TRBV4-3; D uncertain. The TCR sequence derives from an adult with an advanced solid tumor such as melanoma, head and neck, liver or kidney cancer. The source was CD4+ or CD8+ T cells sorted from blood, collected in a trial of the OX40 agonist ivuxolimab. CDR3 region: CASSRAEPTTYGYTF. As DNA, the CDR3 is TGCGCCAGCAGCCGGGCAGAACCAACAACCTATGGCTACACCTTC.